The source of this T cell receptor (beta chain) is a study of tumor-infiltrating lymphocytes in primary liver carcinoma. Whole-study context: Ranging in age from 30 to 69 years, the patients were men and women. Yields of productive TCRbeta reads ranged from roughly 3.5 to 7.13 million per sample and were similar across tissue types.

Sample share makes this clonotype medium-sized (0.01 to 0.1%). Its specificity is unknown. Each 20-30 mg portion of unsorted bulk tissue served as the source for co-extraction of RNA and DNA. TCR beta cDNA came from roughly 0.45 ug total RNA, primed with a constant-region primer. For TCR beta, libraries were produced by three nested multiplex PCR rounds using slightly modified ARM-PCR. The opening two PCR rounds, ten to eleven cycles each, paired TRBV1-TRBV30 forward primers with a C-beta reverse primer. TCRdb processed the multiplex PCR reads anew with MiXCR; each CDR3 protein has one entry. Here the sample spans 50,000 or so distinct CDR3 sequences, around 73% being singletons. The CDR3 has 15 residues. Germline CDR1 is SGHDN and CDR2 is FVKESK. Trimming took off 4 bases at V and 4 bases at J, with 16 bases between the two ends. Overall study results and limits: Top-250-clone fractions were significantly higher in tumors than in blood (p = 0.039).

The chain links TRBV14 to TRBJ1-1; D is unresolved. Specimen: liver tumor tissue from sampling region 5. The subset: tumor region T5, tumor centre. This TCR was recovered from a man in his forties with primary liver carcinoma and hepatitis B virus infection. The CDR3 here is CASSPRLGVGTEAFF. CDR3 in DNA: TGTGCCAGCAGCCCCAGACTTGGGGTAGGCACTGAAGCTTTCTTT. Looking up the rest from reference TRBV14 and TRBJ1-1 gives the full variable domain: EAGVTQFPSHSVIEKGQTVTLRCDPISGHDNLYWYRRVMGKEIKFLLHFVKESKQDESGMPNNRFLAERTGGTYSTLKVQPAELEDSGVYFCASSPRLGVGTEAFFGQGTRLTVV.